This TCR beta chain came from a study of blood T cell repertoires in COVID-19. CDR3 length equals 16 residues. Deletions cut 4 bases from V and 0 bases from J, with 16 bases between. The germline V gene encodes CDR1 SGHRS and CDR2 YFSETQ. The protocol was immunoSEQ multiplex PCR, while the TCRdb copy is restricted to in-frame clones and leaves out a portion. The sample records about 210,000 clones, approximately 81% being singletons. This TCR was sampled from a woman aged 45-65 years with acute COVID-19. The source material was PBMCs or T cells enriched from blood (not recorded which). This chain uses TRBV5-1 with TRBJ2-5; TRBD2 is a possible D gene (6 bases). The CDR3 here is CASSPGVAVYQETQYF. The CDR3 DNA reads TGCGCCAGCAGCCCTGGGGTAGCGGTATACCAAGAGACCCAGTACTTC.